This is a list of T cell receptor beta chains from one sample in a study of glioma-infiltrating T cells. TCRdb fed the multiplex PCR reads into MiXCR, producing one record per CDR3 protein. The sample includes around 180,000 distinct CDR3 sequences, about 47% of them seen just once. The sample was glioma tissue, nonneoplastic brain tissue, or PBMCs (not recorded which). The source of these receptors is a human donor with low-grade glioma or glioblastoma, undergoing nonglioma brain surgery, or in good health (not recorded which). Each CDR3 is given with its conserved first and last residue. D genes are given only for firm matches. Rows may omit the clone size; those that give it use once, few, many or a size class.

CDR3 DNA: TGTGCCAGCAGCTCTCTAGGAGGCCCGTCCTACGAGCAGTACTTC
CDR3 protein: CASSSLGGPSYEQYF
clone size: few
D gene: NA
J gene: TRBJ2-7
V gene: TRBV7-9

CDR3 DNA: TGTGCCAGCAGCCTTGCCGGGACAGGGAGCGGCTACACCTTC
CDR3 protein: CASSLAGTGSGYTF
clone size: many
D gene: TRBD1
J gene: TRBJ1-2
V gene: TRBV4-2

CDR3 DNA: TGTGCCAGCTCCGTGGGCCGGACGGCCGGAGAGACCCAGTACTTC
CDR3 protein: CASSVGRTAGETQYF
clone size: many
D gene: NA
J gene: TRBJ2-5
V gene: TRBV12-3/TRBV12-4

CDR3 DNA: TGTGCCAGCTCACTCACAGGGAAGGGTACAGATACGCAGTATTTT
CDR3 protein: CASSLTGKGTDTQYF
clone size: many
D gene: NA
J gene: TRBJ2-3
V gene: TRBV18

CDR3 DNA: TGTGCCAGCAGTTTAATGGGGCCAGTGAACACTGAAGCTTTCTTT
CDR3 protein: CASSLMGPVNTEAFF
clone size: many
D gene: NA
J gene: TRBJ1-1
V gene: TRBV27

CDR3 DNA: TGTGCTAAACAACCAGACGTGGGGTTGGATACGCAGTATTTT
CDR3 protein: CAKQPDVGLDTQYF
clone size: few
D gene: NA
J gene: TRBJ2-3
V gene: TRBV2

CDR3 DNA: TGCGCCAGCAGCTTTGCACAGGGGGAAGATACGCAGTATTTT
CDR3 protein: CASSFAQGEDTQYF
clone size: NA
D gene: TRBD1
J gene: TRBJ2-3
V gene: TRBV5-1

CDR3 DNA: TGTGCCAGTCGACCGGGACAGGGGCCTAGGAATGAGAAGTTCTTT
CDR3 protein: CASRPGQGPRNEKFF
clone size: NA
D gene: TRBD1
J gene: TRBJ1-1
V gene: TRBV28

CDR3 DNA: TGTGCCAGCAGTTTTCCTGGCCGGGTGAGTGAGCAGTTCTTC
CDR3 protein: CASSFPGRVSEQFF
clone size: many
D gene: NA
J gene: TRBJ2-1
V gene: TRBV28

CDR3 DNA: TGTGCCAGCAGCGATCCCGGGACAGACTTGAACACTGAAGCTTTCTTT
CDR3 protein: CASSDPGTDLNTEAFF
clone size: many
D gene: TRBD1
J gene: TRBJ1-1
V gene: TRBV7-9

CDR3 DNA: TGCAGTGCTAGCCCCCTCTTCTACGAGCAGTACTTC
CDR3 protein: CSASPLFYEQYF
clone size: many
D gene: NA
J gene: TRBJ2-7
V gene: TRBV20-1

CDR3 DNA: TGTGCCAGCAGTGTATCCGTTGTAGGAACTGAAGCTTTCTTT
CDR3 protein: CASSVSVVGTEAFF
clone size: many
D gene: NA
J gene: TRBJ1-1
V gene: TRBV25-1

CDR3 DNA: TGTGCCAGCAGCTTAGGGGGTTGGGCCCCCTCCTACGAGCAGTACTTC
CDR3 protein: CASSLGGWAPSYEQYF
clone size: NA
D gene: NA
J gene: TRBJ2-7
V gene: TRBV7-2

CDR3 DNA: TGTGCCAGCGGAGGGGGGGCCTCAGCTTTCTTT
CDR3 protein: CASGGGASAFF
clone size: many
D gene: NA
J gene: TRBJ1-1
V gene: TRBV2

CDR3 DNA: TGCAGTGCTGAGCCTGATGGATACGAGCAGTACTTC
CDR3 protein: CSAEPDGYEQYF
clone size: many
D gene: NA
J gene: TRBJ2-7
V gene: TRBV20-1

CDR3 DNA: TGCAGTTCTACAACCGGGACAGGCCAAAATGAAAAACTGTTTTTT
CDR3 protein: CSSTTGTGQNEKLFF
clone size: NA
D gene: TRBD1
J gene: TRBJ1-4
V gene: TRBV20-1

CDR3 DNA: TGCAGTGCTAGTAGAGAAGCGAATGAGGAGTTCTTC
CDR3 protein: CSASREANEEFF
clone size: NA
D gene: NA
J gene: TRBJ2-1
V gene: TRBV20-1

CDR3 DNA: TGTGCCAGCAGCCTAACCGGGACAGCCGGAGAAGCTTTCTTT
CDR3 protein: CASSLTGTAGEAFF
clone size: many
D gene: TRBD1
J gene: TRBJ1-1
V gene: TRBV27

CDR3 DNA: TGTGCCAGCAGTGACACAGGGGAGGGGTCACCCCTCTACTTT
CDR3 protein: CASSDTGEGSPLYF
clone size: NA
D gene: TRBD1
J gene: TRBJ1-6
V gene: TRBV2

CDR3 DNA: TGTGCCAGCAGTGTCACCGGGACACCGGGCAATCAGCCCCAGCATTTT
CDR3 protein: CASSVTGTPGNQPQHF
clone size: once
D gene: NA
J gene: TRBJ1-5
V gene: TRBV27

CDR3 DNA: TGTGCCAGCAGGGGAATGAGCACTGAAGCTTTCTTT
CDR3 protein: CASRGMSTEAFF
clone size: many
D gene: NA
J gene: TRBJ1-1
V gene: TRBV25-1

CDR3 DNA: TGCAGTGCTTACAGCTCCTACAATGAGCAGTTCTTC
CDR3 protein: CSAYSSYNEQFF
clone size: many
D gene: NA
J gene: TRBJ2-1
V gene: TRBV20-1

CDR3 DNA: TGCGCCAGCAGCAGGATCCCGCAAGAAAAACTGTTTTTT
CDR3 protein: CASSRIPQEKLFF
clone size: NA
D gene: NA
J gene: TRBJ1-4
V gene: TRBV5-1

CDR3 DNA: TGTGCCAGCAGTTCGCAGGGGACGCCCCAAGAGACCCAGTACTTC
CDR3 protein: CASSSQGTPQETQYF
clone size: NA
D gene: NA
J gene: TRBJ2-5
V gene: TRBV28